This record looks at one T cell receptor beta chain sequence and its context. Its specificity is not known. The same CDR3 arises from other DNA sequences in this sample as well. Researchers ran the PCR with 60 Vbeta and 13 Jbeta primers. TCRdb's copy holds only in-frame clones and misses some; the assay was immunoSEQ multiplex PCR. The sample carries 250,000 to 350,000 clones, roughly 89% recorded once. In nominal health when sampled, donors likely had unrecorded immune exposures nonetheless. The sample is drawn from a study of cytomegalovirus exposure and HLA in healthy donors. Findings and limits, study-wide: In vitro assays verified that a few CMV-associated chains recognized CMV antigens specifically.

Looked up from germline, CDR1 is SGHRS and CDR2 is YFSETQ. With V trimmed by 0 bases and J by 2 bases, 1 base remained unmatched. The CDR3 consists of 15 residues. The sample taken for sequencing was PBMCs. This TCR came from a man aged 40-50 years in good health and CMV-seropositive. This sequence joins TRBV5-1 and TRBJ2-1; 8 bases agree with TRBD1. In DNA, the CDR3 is TGCGCCAGCAGCTTGGGGACAGGGCCCTACAATGAGCAGTTCTTC. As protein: CASSLGTGPYNEQFF.